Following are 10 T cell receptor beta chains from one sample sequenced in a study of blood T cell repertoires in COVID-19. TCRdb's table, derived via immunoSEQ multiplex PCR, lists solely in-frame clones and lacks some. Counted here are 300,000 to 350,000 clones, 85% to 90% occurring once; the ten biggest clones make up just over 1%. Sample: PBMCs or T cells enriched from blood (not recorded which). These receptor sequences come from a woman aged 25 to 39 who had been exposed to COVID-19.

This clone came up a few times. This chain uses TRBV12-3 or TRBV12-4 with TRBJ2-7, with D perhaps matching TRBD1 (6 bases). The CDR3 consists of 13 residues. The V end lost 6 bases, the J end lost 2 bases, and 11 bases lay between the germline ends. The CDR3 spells CASSQGGPYEQYF. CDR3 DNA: TGTGCCAGCAGCCAAGGGGGTCCCTACGAGCAGTACTTC.

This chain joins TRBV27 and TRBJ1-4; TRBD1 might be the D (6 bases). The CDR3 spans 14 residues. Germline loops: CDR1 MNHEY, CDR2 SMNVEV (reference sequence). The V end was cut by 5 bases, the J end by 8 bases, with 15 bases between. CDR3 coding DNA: TGTGCCAGCAGTAAACCGGGACACGGAGAAAAACTGTTTTTT. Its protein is CASSKPGHGEKLFF.

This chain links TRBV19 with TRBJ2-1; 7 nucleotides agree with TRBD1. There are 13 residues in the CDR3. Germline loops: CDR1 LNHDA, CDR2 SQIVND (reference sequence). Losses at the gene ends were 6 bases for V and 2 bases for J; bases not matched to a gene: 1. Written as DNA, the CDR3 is TGTGCCAGTAGACAGGGGACCTACAATGAGCAGTTCTTC. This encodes CASRQGTYNEQFF.

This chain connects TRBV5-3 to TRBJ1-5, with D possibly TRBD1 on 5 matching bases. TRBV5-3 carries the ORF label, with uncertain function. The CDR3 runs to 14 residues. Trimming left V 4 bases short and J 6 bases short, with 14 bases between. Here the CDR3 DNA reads TGTGCCAGAAGCCCCCCGGACAACGGTCAGCCCCAGCATTTT. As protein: CARSPPDNGQPQHF.

CDR3: CAWSVGQYYGYTF. The CDR3 DNA reads TGTGCCTGGAGTGTTGGACAGTACTATGGCTACACCTTC. The J gene is TRBJ1-2, the V gene TRBV30, with TRBD1 as a possible D gene (6 bases). The CDR3 consists of 13 residues. CDR1 and CDR2 from the germline V gene are GTSNPN and SVGIG (reference sequence). Deletions cut 0 bases from V and 3 bases from J, with 8 bases between.

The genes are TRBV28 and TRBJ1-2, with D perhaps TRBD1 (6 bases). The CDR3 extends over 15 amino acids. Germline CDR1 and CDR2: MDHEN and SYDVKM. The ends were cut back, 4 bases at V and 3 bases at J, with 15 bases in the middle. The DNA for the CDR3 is TGTGCCAGCAGTTCGCCAGGGGACCGTTACTATGGCTACACCTTC. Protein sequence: CASSSPGDRYYGYTF.

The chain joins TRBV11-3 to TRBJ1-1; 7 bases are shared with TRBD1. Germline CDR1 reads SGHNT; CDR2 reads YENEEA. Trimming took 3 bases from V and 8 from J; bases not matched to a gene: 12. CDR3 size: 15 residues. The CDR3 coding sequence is TGTGCCAGCAGCTTCCATACCGGGACAGAGAACGAAGCTTTCTTT. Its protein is CASSFHTGTENEAFF.

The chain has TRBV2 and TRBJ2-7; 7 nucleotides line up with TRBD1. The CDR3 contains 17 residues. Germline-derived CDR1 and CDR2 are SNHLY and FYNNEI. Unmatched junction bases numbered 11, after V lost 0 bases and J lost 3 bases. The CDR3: CASSEAPPGGMVYEQYF. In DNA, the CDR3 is TGTGCCAGCAGTGAAGCGCCGCCAGGGGGTATGGTCTACGAGCAGTACTTC.

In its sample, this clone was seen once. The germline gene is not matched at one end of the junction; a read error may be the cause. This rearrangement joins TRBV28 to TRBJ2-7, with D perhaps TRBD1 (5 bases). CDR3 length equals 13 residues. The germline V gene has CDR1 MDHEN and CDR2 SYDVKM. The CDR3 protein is CASSLGAFPGPDF. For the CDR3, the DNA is TGTGCCAGCAGTTTAGGGGCTTTCCCTGGGCCGGACTTC.

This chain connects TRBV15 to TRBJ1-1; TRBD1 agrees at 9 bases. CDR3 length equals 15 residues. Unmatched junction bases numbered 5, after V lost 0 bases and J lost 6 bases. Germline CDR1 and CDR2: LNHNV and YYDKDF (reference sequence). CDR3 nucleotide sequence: TGTGCCACCAGCAGAGACCGAGGGACAGGGTCTGAAGCTTTCTTT. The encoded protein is CATSRDRGTGSEAFF.